The source of this TCR beta chain is a study of long-term antiretroviral therapy in people with HIV. Study outcomes and limitations: Before ART, certain clones expanded, and these dominated the repertoire at all time points.

After removal of 5 bases from V and 0 bases from J, the junction contained 3 bases not matched to a gene. Germline V lookup: CDR1 SEHNR, CDR2 FQNEAQ (reference sequence). This CDR3 contains 15 residues. The authors ran the immunoSEQ assay, v3.0, at survey level. TCRdb's copy holds only in-frame clones and misses some; the assay was immunoSEQ multiplex PCR. The repertoire holds about 18,000 clones, with around 74% as singletons. As for this clone: The antigen is unknown.

The sequencing here drew on unsorted PBMCs, taken at the start of antiretroviral therapy, before treatment. The TCR sequence derives from a man aged 18 to 30 with HIV. This chain connects TRBV7-9 to TRBJ1-4; the match to TRBD1 covers 7 bases. CDR3 amino acids: CASSRTGATNEKLFF. The CDR3 nucleotides are TGTGCCAGCAGCCGGACAGGTGCAACTAATGAAAAACTGTTTTTT.